The clone carrying this T cell receptor beta chain was counted ten times or more. Before being chosen for sequencing, patients had shown CD8+CD57+ cell expansion by flow cytometry. Patient blood was sampled before any therapy had been received. This specimen belongs to a study of CD8+CD57+ T cells in acquired aplastic anemia. The germline V and J ends were trimmed by 0 bases and 2 bases, with 13 bases remaining between them. The germline V gene encodes CDR1 LGHNA and CDR2 YNFKEQ. The CDR3 runs to 16 residues. Using genomic DNA as the template, TCR beta VDJ and CDR3 profiling was carried out. From the reads, TCRdb called clonotypes with MiXCR, one entry per CDR3 protein. This sample yields about 150,000 distinct CDR3 sequences, of which approximately 52% are seen a single time; about 12% belongs to the top ten.

This clonotype was sampled from a human donor with aplastic anemia. The genes are TRBV4-2 and TRBJ2-5; no clear D. The sequenced material came from sorted CD4+, CD8+, or CD8+CD57+ T cells (not recorded which) from PBMCs. The CDR3 DNA is TGTGCCAGCAGCCAAGATCTGCAGGCGCTACAAGAGACCCAGTACTTC. Protein: CASSQDLQALQETQYF.